The 30 T cell receptor beta chains below all came from one sample that was sequenced in a study of radiation and T cells in renal cell carcinoma (dated by TCRdb to the early 2020s). The time point label corresponds to: blood 2 weeks post-SBRT. The label giving this sample's treatment or condition can be read as: 15 Gy SBRT to primary tumor, nephrectomy 4 weeks later. Libraries were made using the immunoSEQ multiplex PCR assay. As stored in TCRdb, this immuneACCESS dataset retains in-frame rearrangements with V and J assigned. A fraction of the clones does not appear; measured against another copy, unresolved V genes explain less than half of the discrepancy, and the remainder lacks a known reason. The sample contains 25,000 to 30,000 clones, roughly 80% of them found a single time. The ten largest clones add up to about a third of the sample. The sequences come from blood, collected from a patient whose treatment included radiotherapy and nephrectomy. Receptors originate from a man between 60 and 75 years old with renal cell carcinoma.

V usage is TRBV14 and J usage is TRBJ1-4; TRBD1 might be the D (6 bases). Germline V gene sequence: CDR1 SGHDN, CDR2 FVKESK. Between the trimmed V and J ends, which lost 2 bases and 7 bases, there was a span of 14 bases. This CDR3 has 15 amino acids. Written as DNA, the CDR3 is TGTGCCAGCAGCCAATACGACAGCAGGGGTGAAAAACTGTTTTTT. Its translation is CASSQYDSRGEKLFF. Based on the CDR3 plus reference TRBV14 and TRBJ1-4, the full variable domain is EAGVTQFPSHSVIEKGQTVTLRCDPISGHDNLYWYRRVMGKEIKFLLHFVKESKQDESGMPNNRFLAERTGGTYSTLKVQPAELEDSGVYFCASSQYDSRGEKLFFGSGTQLSVL.

The rearrangement uses TRBV9 and TRBJ2-2; the D is unclear. In germline, CDR1 is SGDLS, CDR2 YYNGEE. This CDR3 region has 13 residues. Trimming took 0 bases from V and 7 from J, leaving 7 bases between them. The CDR3 DNA is TGTGCCAGCAGCGTAGTTCTTGGCGGGGAGCTGTTTTTT. Translating it yields CASSVVLGGELFF. The full variable domain, its missing parts supplied by reference TRBV9 and TRBJ2-2, is DSGVTQTPKHLITATGQRVTLRCSPRSGDLSVYWYQQSLDQGLQFLIQYYNGEERAKGNILERFSAQQFPDLHSELNLSSLELGDSALYFCASSVVLGGELFFGEGSRLTVL.

This clone showed up just a few times. CDR3 sequence: CSVAPGTPSAKAFF. The CDR3 DNA is TGCAGCGTTGCCCCAGGGACTCCCTCGGCTAAAGCTTTCTTT. The chain uses TRBV29-1 and TRBJ1-1, with a possible D match to TRBD1 (5 bases). Germline V CDR1 and CDR2: SQVTM, ANQGSEA. The CDR3 contains 14 residues. The V gene lost 4 bases and the J gene lost 9 bases, with 21 bases spanning the gap.

This clone has only one observation. The V gene is TRBV5-6, the J gene TRBJ2-3; D tentatively fits TRBD1 or TRBD2 (5 bases each). Germline V lookup: CDR1 SGHDT, CDR2 YYEEEE. The CDR3 is 13 residues long. The V end was cut by 1 base, the J end by 4 bases, with 7 bases between. The CDR3 is CASSLRDADTQYF. DNA for the CDR3: TGTGCCAGCAGCTTGAGGGACGCAGATACGCAGTATTTT.

CDR3 protein: CASSSGTGGLEQYF. CDR3 in DNA: TGTGCCAGCAGCTCCGGGACAGGGGGATTGGAGCAGTACTTC. The J gene is TRBJ2-5, the V gene TRBV7-9; 11 nucleotides agree with TRBD1. The CDR3 is 14 residues long. J was trimmed by 11 bases and V by 4 bases; bases with no gene match: 9. Germline CDR1 SEHNR, CDR2 FQNEAQ (reference sequence).

The chain employs TRBV19 and TRBJ1-5, with D possibly TRBD1 on 5 matching bases. V was clipped by 4 bases and J by 4 bases, with 8 bases between them. From germline, CDR1 is LNHDA and CDR2 SQIVND (reference sequence). The CDR3 contains 13 residues. The CDR3 DNA follows: TGTGCCAGTAGTAGGGACCGTAATCAGCCCCAGCATTTT. Amino acid sequence: CASSRDRNQPQHF.

This clone was picked up one time. The rearrangement uses TRBV5-1 and TRBJ1-1, with D tentatively TRBD1 (6 bases). Germline V gene lookup returns CDR1 SGHRS and CDR2 YFSETQ. The CDR3 is made up of 14 amino acids. V lost 0 bases to trimming and J lost 5 bases, with 11 bases between them. In nucleotides, the CDR3 is TGCGCCAGCAGCTTGGAGCAGGGGAGGACTGAAGCTTTCTTT. Its protein is CASSLEQGRTEAFF.

The chain recombines TRBV7-2 with TRBJ1-2; 9 positions match TRBD1. The germline V gene encodes CDR1 SGHTA and CDR2 FQGNSA. The CDR3 totals 14 residues. The junction had 5 bases not matched to a gene; V was cut back by 6 bases and J by 3 bases. As DNA, the CDR3 is TGTGCCAGCAGTCTTACAGGGGGCGACTATGGCTACACCTTC. Amino acids: CASSLTGGDYGYTF.

The genes are TRBV10-3 and TRBJ2-7; D remains unclear. Germline CDR1 is ENHRY and CDR2 is SYGVKD. The CDR3 extends over 12 amino acids. The V end was cut by 3 bases, the J end by 4 bases, with 7 bases between. The CDR3 DNA sequence: TGTGCCATCAGTGATAGTGGTTACGAGCAGTACTTC. Amino acids: CAISDSGYEQYF.

This rearrangement joins TRBV28 to TRBJ1-5; 10 bases align to TRBD1. In germline, CDR1 is MDHEN, CDR2 SYDVKM. The CDR3 is 15 residues long. V lost 6 bases, J lost 3 bases, and 5 bases stayed unmatched. The CDR3 sequence is CASSDRGRDNQPQHF. CDR3 DNA: TGTGCCAGCAGCGACAGGGGGCGAGACAATCAGCCCCAGCATTTT.

The V gene is TRBV19, the J gene TRBJ1-5, with D unresolved. The V and J ends lost 4 bases and 0 bases respectively, with 28 bases between them. The CDR3 totals 21 residues. CDR1 is LNHDA, CDR2 SQIVND, per germline (reference sequence). The CDR3 DNA sequence: TGTGCCAGTAGTAAGTTCTTCGGCCGCTTTTCAACGACGTATAGCAATCAGCCCCAGCATTTT. Its translation: CASSKFFGRFSTTYSNQPQHF. The whole variable domain, remainder taken from reference TRBV19 and TRBJ1-5, is DGGITQSPKYLFRKEGQNVTLSCEQNLNHDAMYWYRQDPGQGLRLIYYSQIVNDFQKGDIAEGYSVSREKKESFPLTVTSAQKNPTAFYLCASSKFFGRFSTTYSNQPQHFGDGTRLSIL.

The chain carries TRBV15 and TRBJ2-3; 10 positions agree with TRBD2. The CDR3 has 16 amino acids. CDR1 is LNHNV and CDR2 is YYDKDF in the germline V gene (reference sequence). Germline trimming cut 6 bases from V and 4 bases from J; bases unmatched to any gene: 10. The CDR3 loop reads CATSHIPGLASDTQYF. The CDR3 DNA sequence: TGTGCCACCAGTCATATACCGGGACTAGCGTCAGATACGCAGTATTTT.

This clone was seen a handful of times. This rearrangement joins TRBV29-1 to TRBJ1-2; D call uncertain. CDR3 length equals 11 residues. V dropped 4 bases and J dropped 7 bases, with 10 bases sitting between them. Germline V gene lookup returns CDR1 SQVTM and CDR2 ANQGSEA. CDR3 bases: TGCAGCGTTGTCTGGGCCCGTGGCTACACCTTC. Its translation: CSVVWARGYTF.

V is TRBV7-8 and J is TRBJ1-6, with a weak D call TRBD1 (5 bases). Germline CDR1 reads SGHVS; CDR2 reads FQNEAQ. The CDR3 spans 15 residues. V was pared by 7 bases and J by 7 bases, with 17 bases between. DNA of the CDR3: TGTGCCAGCACGCATTCTATGGGGGGGAATTCACCCCTCCACTTT. It specifies CASTHSMGGNSPLHF. Complete variable domain (other parts from reference TRBV7-8 and TRBJ1-6): GAGVSQSPRYKVAKRGQDVALRCDPISGHVSLFWYQQALGQGPEFLTYFQNEAQLDKSGLPSDRFFAERPEGSVSTLKIQRTQQEDSAVYLCASTHSMGGNSPLHFGNGTRLTVT.

CDR3 region: CASSPPGIEQFF. DNA for the CDR3: TGTGCCAGCAGCCCACCCGGAATTGAGCAGTTCTTC. V and J are TRBV7-9 and TRBJ2-1, with D hard to call. The length of the CDR3 is 12 residues. Germline V gene data show CDR1 as SEHNR and CDR2 as FQNEAQ (reference sequence). Between the trimmed V and J ends, which lost 5 bases and 9 bases, there was a span of 11 bases.

CDR3: CATSQGSFYEQYF. As DNA, the CDR3 is TGTGCCACCAGCCAAGGGAGTTTCTACGAGCAGTACTTC. The chain links TRBV15 to TRBJ2-7, with D possibly being TRBD2 (5 bases). Germline CDR1 reads LNHNV; CDR2 reads YYDKDF (reference sequence). This CDR3 has 13 amino acids. Deletions cut 5 bases from V and 3 bases from J, with 11 bases between.

V usage is TRBV19 and J usage is TRBJ1-2; D not resolved. This CDR3 has 9 residues. Trimming took off 5 bases at V and 8 bases at J, with 3 bases between the two ends. CDR1 is LNHDA and CDR2 is SQIVND in the germline V gene (reference sequence). CDR3 region: CASSGGYTF. CDR3 in DNA: TGTGCCAGTAGTGGCGGCTACACCTTC. Using reference TRBV19 and TRBJ1-2 for the parts outside the CDR3, the full variable domain is DGGITQSPKYLFRKEGQNVTLSCEQNLNHDAMYWYRQDPGQGLRLIYYSQIVNDFQKGDIAEGYSVSREKKESFPLTVTSAQKNPTAFYLCASSGGYTFGSGTRLTVV.

The chain couples TRBV9 to TRBJ2-7; no firm D call. Trimming stripped 0 bases from V and 3 bases from J, with 4 bases between. Germline V gene lookup returns CDR1 SGDLS and CDR2 YYNGEE. The CDR3 is made up of 12 amino acids. The chain's CDR3 is CASSVGVYEQYF. DNA for the CDR3: TGTGCCAGCAGCGTAGGCGTCTACGAGCAGTACTTC.

The V and J genes are TRBV9 and TRBJ1-5; D unresolved. The germline gives CDR1 SGDLS, CDR2 YYNGEE. This CDR3 has 15 residues. The ends were cut back, 2 bases at V and 4 bases at J, with 13 bases in the middle. CDR3 sequence: CASSVSSGPNQPQHF. The CDR3 DNA follows: TGTGCCAGCAGCGTTTCCTCTGGGCCGAATCAGCCCCAGCATTTT.

The chain employs TRBV14 and TRBJ2-3; D ambiguous. CDR3 length equals 15 residues. Trimming stripped 1 base from V and 2 bases from J, with 10 bases between. CDR1 SGHDN and CDR2 FVKESK come from the germline V gene. The CDR3 sequence: CASSQVRLLTDTQYF. The CDR3 DNA reads TGTGCCAGCAGCCAAGTGAGACTTCTCACAGATACGCAGTATTTT.

This clone has just a few counts. The chain is built from TRBV7-3 and TRBJ2-5; D gene uncertain. The ends were cut back, 0 bases at V and 13 bases at J, with 21 bases in the middle. This CDR3 region has 15 residues. CDR1 is SGHTA, CDR2 FQGTGA, per germline. The CDR3 nucleotides read TGTGCCAGCAGCTTAACGTCCGGCCGGACCCACCCTCGGTACTTC. Translation: CASSLTSGRTHPRYF.

This chain links TRBV9 with TRBJ1-4; weak D call: TRBD1 (5 bases). V was pared by 3 bases and J by 3 bases, with 15 bases between. CDR3 length equals 16 residues. The germline gives CDR1 SGDLS, CDR2 YYNGEE. The CDR3 DNA is TGTGCCAGCAGCGGCCCAGCGGGGGGGTCTAATGAAAAACTGTTTTTT. Translation gives CASSGPAGGSNEKLFF. The whole variable domain, remainder taken from reference TRBV9 and TRBJ1-4, is DSGVTQTPKHLITATGQRVTLRCSPRSGDLSVYWYQQSLDQGLQFLIQYYNGEERAKGNILERFSAQQFPDLHSELNLSSLELGDSALYFCASSGPAGGSNEKLFFGSGTQLSVL.

V and J are TRBV19 and TRBJ1-2, with TRBD1 matching 7 bases. The CDR3 extends over 14 amino acids. Losses at the gene ends were 4 bases for V and 4 bases for J; bases not matched to a gene: 6. Germline CDR1 and CDR2: LNHDA and SQIVND (reference sequence). In nucleotides, the CDR3 is TGTGCCAGTAGTACCCCACAGGGGATCTATGGCTACACCTTC. Translation gives CASSTPQGIYGYTF.

The genes are TRBV5-6 and TRBJ2-1; D call uncertain. The germline V gene encodes CDR1 SGHDT and CDR2 YYEEEE. CDR3 length: 15 amino acids. V was cut by 0 bases and J by 3 bases, with 10 bases left in between. The CDR3 loop reads CASSLGQPGYNEQFF. The CDR3 bases are TGTGCCAGCAGCTTGGGGCAACCGGGCTACAATGAGCAGTTCTTC. Using reference TRBV5-6 and TRBJ2-1 for the parts outside the CDR3, the full variable domain is DAGVTQSPTHLIKTRGQQVTLRCSPKSGHDTVSWYQQALGQGPQFIFQYYEEEERQRGNFPDRFSGHQFPNYSSELNVNALLLGDSALYLCASSLGQPGYNEQFFGPGTRLTVL.

V is TRBV7-2 and J is TRBJ1-5; tentative D call: TRBD1 (6 bases). This CDR3 has 13 residues. Trimming stripped 7 bases from V and 7 bases from J, with 14 bases between. Germline V gene data show CDR1 as SGHTA and CDR2 as FQGNSA. CDR3 region: CASTLVGGQPQHF. CDR3 sequence (DNA): TGTGCCAGCACCCTCGTAGGGGGACAGCCCCAGCATTTT.

The V gene is TRBV7-2, the J gene TRBJ2-7; D is unclear. Trimming cost V 7 bases and J 0 bases, with 13 bases left between them. The CDR3 runs 14 residues. Germline lookup yields CDR1 SGHTA and CDR2 FQGNSA. CDR3 loop: CASIPQWGSYEQYF. The CDR3 nucleotides are TGTGCCAGCATCCCTCAGTGGGGCTCCTACGAGCAGTACTTC.

The chain employs TRBV7-2 and TRBJ2-3; D is perhaps TRBD1 or TRBD2 (5 bases each). V lost 5 bases to trimming and J lost 2 bases, with 8 bases between them. Germline-derived CDR1 and CDR2 are SGHTA and FQGNSA. The CDR3 covers 13 residues. DNA for the CDR3: TGTGCCAGCAGCATCGGGGCCACAGATACGCAGTATTTT. Encoded protein: CASSIGATDTQYF.

The V and J genes are TRBV10-3 and TRBJ2-1; D possibly corresponds to TRBD2 (5 bases). The CDR3 loop spans 14 amino acids. Germline loops: CDR1 ENHRY, CDR2 SYGVKD. CDR3 sequence (DNA): TGTGCTACCAAAGCGGAGTGGTCCTACAATGAGCAGTTCTTC. Amino acids: CATKAEWSYNEQFF.

The chain recombines TRBV27 with TRBJ2-7; perhaps TRBD1 as D (5 bases). The CDR3 is made up of 13 amino acids. V gave up 3 bases and J gave up 6 bases, with 12 bases separating them. Per the germline V gene, CDR1 is MNHEY and CDR2 is SMNVEV (reference sequence). The DNA of the CDR3 is TGTGCCAGCAGTTTCTCACAGGCGAGCGAGCAGTACTTC. This encodes CASSFSQASEQYF.

The CDR3 here is CASSPGQIHTDTQYF. The CDR3, as DNA: TGTGCCAGCTCACCGGGACAGATCCACACAGATACGCAGTATTTT. V usage is TRBV18 and J usage is TRBJ2-3, with 7 bases that match TRBD1. Germline CDR1 and CDR2: KGHSH and LQKENI. The junction had 5 bases not matched to a gene; V was cut back by 3 bases and J by 2 bases. The CDR3 has 15 amino acids.